The clone carrying this T cell receptor (beta chain) was seen a single time. As yet, its antigen is unknown. This sample is drawn from a study of T cell responses to AZD1222 COVID-19 vaccine. Germline trimming cut 7 bases from V and 4 bases from J; bases unmatched to any gene: 9. The CDR3 sequence is 14 residues long. Germline V gene data show CDR1 as MNHEY and CDR2 as SVGAGI. Libraries were prepared by immunoSEQ multiplex PCR; TCRdb keeps only in-frame clonotypes and omits some of them. Among approximately 110,000 clones listed, more than 85% were seen once. Broader study findings: Clonal diversity may have been underestimated in mostly white British donors. Recipients of two AZD1222 doses showed rising Spike-specific TCR breadth and depth. After the peak T cell response, and only then, were repertoires sampled.

This receptor was identified in an adult in good health. Material: peripheral blood, obtained on day 0 of AZD1222 vaccination. This sequence joins TRBV6-5 and TRBJ1-1; TRBD1 matches at 7 bases. The CDR3 DNA sequence: TGTGCCAGCACCGCGACAGGGCTAGGCACTGAAGCTTTCTTT. It yields the protein CASTATGLGTEAFF.